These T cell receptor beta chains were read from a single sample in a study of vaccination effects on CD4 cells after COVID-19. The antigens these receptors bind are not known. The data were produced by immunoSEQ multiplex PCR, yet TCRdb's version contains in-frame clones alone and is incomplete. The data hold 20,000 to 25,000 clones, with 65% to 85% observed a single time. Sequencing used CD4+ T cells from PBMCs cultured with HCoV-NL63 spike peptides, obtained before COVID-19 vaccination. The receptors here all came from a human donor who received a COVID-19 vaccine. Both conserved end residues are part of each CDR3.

cdr3_aa: CASSYGEILGGKLFF
j_call: TRBJ1-4
v_call: TRBV27

cdr3_aa: CASRGPRTWDTEAFF
j_call: TRBJ1-1
v_call: TRBV6-5

cdr3_aa: CASSQGTSGSYEQYF
j_call: TRBJ2-7
v_call: TRBV3-1/TRBV3-2

cdr3_aa: CASSQGGGTGIGGSPLHF
j_call: TRBJ1-6
v_call: TRBV3-1/TRBV3-2

cdr3_aa: CASRRLPGTGSGEQYF
j_call: TRBJ2-7
v_call: TRBV10-1

cdr3_aa: CASSLGFGYEQYF
j_call: TRBJ2-7
v_call: TRBV27

cdr3_aa: CASSFGGRAKNIQYF
j_call: TRBJ2-4
v_call: TRBV28

cdr3_aa: CASSRLLDGNTIYF
j_call: TRBJ1-3
v_call: TRBV7-9

cdr3_aa: CASSLERSYGYTF
j_call: TRBJ1-2
v_call: TRBV5-5

cdr3_aa: CASSSKTSGGLYNEQFF
j_call: TRBJ2-1
v_call: TRBV7-8